A selection of T cell receptor beta chains follows, all from one sample in a study of blood T cell repertoires in COVID-19. Method: immunoSEQ multiplex PCR; TCRdb's copy keeps in-frame clones and lacks some. The sample shows 80,000 to 90,000 clones, approximately 80% of them seen only once. Sequencing used peripheral blood. The receptor set was obtained from a woman in her 70s with acute or convalescent COVID-19. Both conserved end residues are part of each CDR3. D genes are given only for firm matches. Clone sizes are given selectively: once, few, many, or a class where the clone is expanded.

>TRBJ2-1|TRBV4-1|-|-|13
CASSLPGRNEQFF
TGCGCCAGCAGCCTGCCCGGTAGAAATGAGCAGTTCTTC
>TRBJ2-1|TRBV19|-|TRBD2|15
CATTPGTTSYNEQFF
TGTGCCACCACTCCCGGGACTACCTCCTACAATGAGCAGTTCTTC
>TRBJ2-7|TRBV2|once|TRBD1|14
CASSEGTGDDEQYF
TGTGCCAGCAGTGAGGGGACAGGGGACGACGAGCAGTACTTC
>TRBJ2-7|TRBV11-3|-|-|14
CASSLEGAAYEQYF
TGTGCCAGCAGCTTAGAGGGGGCGGCCTACGAGCAGTACTTC
>TRBJ1-6|TRBV19|-|-|14
CASSRGGNGSPLHF
TGTGCCAGTAGTAGGGGGGGGAATGGGTCACCCCTCCACTTT
>TRBJ1-5|TRBV28|few|-|13
CASSLPSSQPQHF
TGTGCCAGCAGTTTGCCCTCCAGTCAGCCCCAGCATTTT
>TRBJ1-2|TRBV3-1/TRBV3-2|once|-|14
CASSQETSEGRYTF
TGTGCCAGCAGCCAAGAAACCTCGGAGGGGAGGTACACCTTC
>TRBJ2-2|TRBV6-6|-|TRBD1|15
CASRYRDRNTGELFF
TGTGCCAGCAGGTACCGGGACAGGAACACCGGGGAGCTGTTTTTT
>TRBJ1-1|TRBV9|few|TRBD1|16
CASSAGTGWGNTEAFF
TGTGCCAGCAGCGCAGGGACAGGGTGGGGAAACACTGAAGCTTTCTTT
>TRBJ1-6|TRBV2|-|-|13
CASRTGMNSPLHF
TGTGCCAGCAGGACAGGAATGAATTCACCCCTCCACTTT
>TRBJ1-2|TRBV3-1/TRBV3-2|-|-|14
CASSQGAGGYGYTF
TGTGCCAGCAGCCAAGGGGCGGGGGGCTATGGCTACACCTTC
>TRBJ1-6|TRBV6-5|-|-|15
CASSQGLLANSPLHF
TGTGCCAGCAGCCAAGGACTCCTAGCTAATTCACCCCTCCACTTT
>TRBJ1-2|TRBV27|-|-|14
CASSQRRGGEGYTF
TGTGCCAGCAGTCAACGCCGAGGGGGGGAGGGCTACACCTTC
>TRBJ2-1|TRBV2|few|-|13
CASNGERDNEQFF
TGTGCCAGCAATGGGGAGAGGGACAATGAGCAGTTCTTC